These 30 T cell receptor beta chains share one sample of origin, sequenced in a study of cytomegalovirus exposure and HLA in healthy donors. PCR employed 60 Vbeta and 13 Jbeta primers. Here immunoSEQ multiplex PCR was the method, and the copy in TCRdb shows in-frame clones only, minus some. The data hold 100,000 to 150,000 clones, with less than 80% observed a single time. The sample was PBMCs. The receptors come from a man between 35 and 55 years old in good health and CMV-seropositive.

The CDR3, as DNA: TGTGCCAGTAGTATTGGGACTAGCGGGAGCTACGAGCAGTACTTC. Residues: CASSIGTSGSYEQYF. This chain joins TRBV19 and TRBJ2-7; 14 nucleotides agree with TRBD2. The CDR3 is made up of 15 amino acids. In germline, CDR1 is LNHDA, CDR2 SQIVND (reference sequence). V lost 3 bases and J lost 3; bases outside the gene matches: 1.

The V and J genes are TRBV10-3 and TRBJ2-7; 7 bases align to TRBD1. The CDR3 totals 14 residues. In germline, CDR1 is ENHRY, CDR2 SYGVKD. V lost 3 bases, J lost 4 bases, and 6 bases stayed unmatched. CDR3 DNA: TGTGCCATCAGTGATAGGGACAGCAAATACGAGCAGTACTTC. Amino acids: CAISDRDSKYEQYF.

CDR3 DNA: TGTGCCAGCAGCTTAAGGACTAGCGGGAGGCGGGATACGCAGTATTTT. Translation gives CASSLRTSGRRDTQYF. The chain joins TRBV11-2 to TRBJ2-3; 14 bases map to TRBD2. The CDR3 loop spans 16 amino acids. Per the germline V gene, CDR1 is SGHAT and CDR2 is FQNNGV. V lost 2 bases and J lost 6; bases outside the gene matches: 4. The full variable domain, its missing parts supplied by reference TRBV11-2 and TRBJ2-3, is EAGVAQSPRYKIIEKRQSVAFWCNPISGHATLYWYQQILGQGPKLLIQFQNNGVVDDSQLPKDRFSAERLKGVDSTLKIQPAKLEDSAVYLCASSLRTSGRRDTQYFGPGTRLTVL.

Here the CDR3 DNA reads TGTGCCAGCACCGGGACTAGCGGGAGGAATGAGCAGTTCTTC. It encodes CASTGTSGRNEQFF. This chain joins TRBV6-5 and TRBJ2-1, with 15 bases aligning to TRBD2. This CDR3 has 14 amino acids. Germline V CDR1 and CDR2: MNHEY, SVGAGI. V was clipped by 7 bases and J by 7 bases; unmatched bases: 2.

This chain links TRBV11-2 with TRBJ2-5, with 8 bases identical to TRBD2. The CDR3 has 13 residues. The germline gives CDR1 SGHAT, CDR2 FQNNGV. V trimming: 5 bases; J trimming: 7 bases; junction bases outside the gene matches: 6. CDR3 amino acids: CASSPSGGRTQYF. The CDR3 bases are TGTGCCAGCAGCCCCAGCGGGGGCCGGACCCAGTACTTC.

V is TRBV5-4 and J is TRBJ2-2; 10 bases agree with TRBD2. V shed 3 bases, J shed 7 bases, and the junction held 6 bases outside the gene matches. The CDR3 is made up of 15 amino acids. Germline V gene lookup returns CDR1 SGHNT and CDR2 YYREEE (reference sequence). CDR3 DNA: TGTGCCAGCAGCTCGAGCGGGGGGGCCATCGGGGAGCTGTTTTTT. Translating gives CASSSSGGAIGELFF.

The V and J genes are TRBV7-2 and TRBJ2-3, with D hard to call. The CDR3 is made up of 12 amino acids. In germline, CDR1 is SGHTA, CDR2 FQGNSA. Deletions cut 5 bases from V and 2 bases from J, with 5 bases between. CDR3 residues: CASSQDTDTQYF. CDR3 bases: TGTGCCAGCAGCCAGGACACAGATACGCAGTATTTT.

This chain joins TRBV29-1 and TRBJ1-4; D possibly corresponds to TRBD1 (6 bases). Germline values: CDR1 SQVTM, CDR2 ANQGSEA. V dropped 7 bases and J dropped 7 bases, with 16 bases sitting between them. CDR3 length: 13 residues. The CDR3 DNA reads TGCAGCGGTACCAGAGGGGGTGGTGAAAAACTGTTTTTT. Residues: CSGTRGGGEKLFF. The full variable domain, its missing parts supplied by reference TRBV29-1 and TRBJ1-4, is SAVISQKPSRDICQRGTSLTIQCQVDSQVTMMFWYRQQPGQSLTLIATANQGSEATYESGFVIDKFPISRPNLTFSTLTVSNMSPEDSSIYLCSGTRGGGEKLFFGSGTQLSVL.

The chain employs TRBV13 and TRBJ1-6, with 7 bases identical to TRBD1. Looked up from germline, CDR1 is PRHDT and CDR2 is FYEKMQ (reference sequence). The CDR3 consists of 14 residues. With V trimmed by 6 bases and J by 6 bases, 5 bases remained unmatched. Here the CDR3 reads CASRPGQLNSPLHF. CDR3 DNA sequence: TGTGCCAGCAGACCGGGACAGCTTAATTCACCCCTCCACTTT. Variable domain in full (rest from reference TRBV13 and TRBJ1-6): AAGVIQSPRHLIKEKRETATLKCYPIPRHDTVYWYQQGPGQDPQFLISFYEKMQSDKGSIPDRFSAQQFSDYHSELNMSSLELGDSALYFCASRPGQLNSPLHFGNGTRLTVT.

The gene calls are TRBV6-1 and TRBJ1-2; no clear D. The CDR3 runs to 13 residues. Per germline, CDR1 MNHNS and CDR2 SASEGT. Trimming removed 6 bases from V and 8 bases from J, with 16 bases in between. This CDR3 reads CASSAGEARGYTF. CDR3 DNA: TGTGCCAGCAGCGCGGGCGAGGCCCGAGGCTACACCTTC.

This clone came up a few times. This rearrangement joins TRBV5-1 to TRBJ2-5, with 10 bases fitting TRBD2. This CDR3 region has 15 residues. The germline gives CDR1 SGHRS, CDR2 YFSETQ. J gave up 6 bases and V 0 bases, and 5 bases lay outside the gene matches. The CDR3 DNA reads as TGCGCCAGCAGCTTGGCCCCTAGCGGGGGACAGACCCAGTACTTC. Translation: CASSLAPSGGQTQYF.

In this sample, this clone turned up a few times. The chain combines TRBV4-1 with TRBJ1-1; possibly TRBD1 for D (5 bases). The CDR3 runs 13 residues. V was trimmed by 1 base and J by 7 bases, leaving 10 bases between them. Germline V gene data show CDR1 as MGHRA and CDR2 as YSYEKL. The CDR3 sequence: CASSQATGGEAFF. The DNA for the CDR3 is TGCGCCAGCAGCCAAGCCACCGGGGGTGAAGCTTTCTTT.

This clone was counted between two and nine times. This chain uses TRBV5-1 with TRBJ2-7; 9 bases map to TRBD1. There are 14 residues in the CDR3. Germline values: CDR1 SGHRS, CDR2 YFSETQ. V lost 4 bases, J lost 3 bases, and 5 bases stayed unmatched. The CDR3 is CASSGGTGSYEQYF. CDR3 DNA sequence: TGCGCCAGCAGCGGGGGGACAGGGAGCTACGAGCAGTACTTC.

The rearrangement joins TRBV10-3 to TRBJ2-1; 12 bases align to TRBD2. V shed 11 bases, J shed 5 bases, and the junction held 7 bases outside the gene matches. There are 14 residues in the CDR3. CDR1 and CDR2 from the germline V gene are ENHRY and SYGVKD. This CDR3 is CAVRTSGAHNEQFF. In DNA, the CDR3 is TGTGCCGTACGGACTAGCGGGGCCCACAATGAGCAGTTCTTC.

This clone was detected only a few times. The rearrangement uses TRBV4-1 and TRBJ2-1; 10 bases map to TRBD2. The V gene's germline CDR1 is MGHRA and CDR2 YSYEKL. Trimming removed 7 bases from V and 4 bases from J; junction bases left unmatched: 7. The CDR3 is made up of 15 amino acids. The CDR3 DNA reads as TGCGCCAGCACCTCTCCTAGCGGGGGTTACAATGAGCAGTTCTTC. It yields the protein CASTSPSGGYNEQFF.

The gene calls are TRBV14 and TRBJ1-6; D ambiguous. Trimming pared 1 base from V and 10 bases from J, leaving 8 bases between. CDR3 size: 13 residues. Germline CDR1 and CDR2: SGHDN and FVKESK. This chain's CDR3 is CASSQAIESPLHF. The CDR3 DNA sequence: TGTGCCAGCAGCCAAGCGATAGAGTCACCCCTCCACTTT.

The chain employs TRBV5-1 and TRBJ2-1; 8 bases are shared with TRBD2. The CDR3 runs to 14 residues. Germline V CDR1 and CDR2: SGHRS, YFSETQ. The trim removed 4 bases at V and 8 bases at J, leaving 8 bases unmatched. CDR3 residues: CASSPGLVRDEQFF. The CDR3 coding sequence is TGCGCCAGCAGCCCGGGACTAGTGAGGGATGAGCAGTTCTTC.

V usage is TRBV4-2 and J usage is TRBJ1-2; no reliable D call. The CDR3 sequence is 13 residues long. V was clipped by 0 bases and J by 4 bases, with 6 bases between them. Germline V gene lookup returns CDR1 LGHNA and CDR2 YNFKEQ. The CDR3 nucleotides read TGTGCCAGCAGCCAAGAAGGAGGCTATGGCTACACCTTC. Translating it yields CASSQEGGYGYTF.

V gene TRBV21-1 combines with J gene TRBJ2-7; the table calls TRBD2, which could not be checked here. TRBV21-1 is designated a pseudogene. This CDR3 comprises 17 residues. CDR3 loop: CASRKGRSGRLSYEQYF. The CDR3 DNA follows: TGTGCCAGCCGCAAGGGGAGATCGGGGAGGCTTTCCTACGAGCAGTACTTC.

J is TRBJ1-6 and V is TRBV5-1; 7 bases line up with TRBD1. CDR3 length: 15 residues. Germline-derived CDR1 and CDR2 are SGHRS and YFSETQ. Trimming cost V 2 bases and J 10 bases; bases outside gene matches: 9. This CDR3 reads CASSFVQGIRSPLHF. The CDR3 nucleotides read TGCGCCAGCAGCTTCGTACAGGGGATACGGTCACCCCTCCACTTT.

This clone was seen a few times. The V and J genes are TRBV5-1 and TRBJ2-5; TRBD2 matches at 12 bases. V dropped 3 bases and J dropped 4; count of bases not matched to a gene: 1. The germline gives CDR1 SGHRS, CDR2 YFSETQ. This CDR3 contains 14 residues. CDR3 in amino acids: CASSWGLAGETQYF. The CDR3 nucleotides read TGCGCCAGCAGCTGGGGACTAGCGGGAGAGACCCAGTACTTC.

V gene TRBV5-4 combines with J gene TRBJ2-2; D may be TRBD2 (5 bases). CDR1 SGHNT and CDR2 YYREEE come from the germline V gene (reference sequence). Trimming removed 0 bases from V and 3 bases from J, with 9 bases in between. The CDR3 length is 15 residues. The CDR3 region has the DNA TGTGCCAGCAGCTTGGTTAGCGCCGACACCGGGGAGCTGTTTTTT. Translated, it gives CASSLVSADTGELFF.

This rearrangement joins TRBV5-6 to TRBJ2-3; possible D gene TRBD1, 6 bases. The CDR3 has 16 residues. V dropped 4 bases and J dropped 2 bases, with 17 bases sitting between them. Looked up from germline, CDR1 is SGHDT and CDR2 is YYEEEE. The CDR3 reads CASSPKYRVNTDTQYF. As DNA, the CDR3 is TGTGCCAGCAGCCCCAAATACAGGGTTAACACAGATACGCAGTATTTT.

The rearrangement joins TRBV19 to TRBJ2-2; D may be TRBD2 (5 bases). Trimming took 5 bases from V and 7 from J, leaving 14 bases between them. The CDR3 covers 14 residues. Per the germline V gene, CDR1 is LNHDA and CDR2 is SQIVND (reference sequence). As DNA, the CDR3 is TGTGCCAGTAGTCCCCAGACGGGAATCGGGGAGCTGTTTTTT. It yields the protein CASSPQTGIGELFF.

The chain carries TRBV5-1 and TRBJ1-4; 7 nucleotides line up with TRBD1. The length of the CDR3 is 15 residues. V was clipped by 4 bases and J by 4 bases; unmatched bases: 7. Germline V CDR1 and CDR2: SGHRS, YFSETQ. This CDR3 is CASSRGTANNEKLFF. In DNA, the CDR3 is TGCGCCAGCAGCCGCGGGACAGCAAATAATGAAAAACTGTTTTTT.

This chain joins TRBV27 and TRBJ2-5, with 7 bases that match TRBD1. The CDR3 runs 16 residues. The J segment lost 5 bases and the V segment lost 1 base, leaving 10 bases of the junction unmatched. Germline assignment: CDR1 MNHEY and CDR2 SMNVEV (reference sequence). Here the CDR3 DNA reads TGTGCCAGCAGTTTATACAGGGGACCCACGTCGGAGACCCAGTACTTC. This sequence encodes CASSLYRGPTSETQYF.

J is TRBJ1-2 and V is TRBV19, with TRBD1 as a possible D gene (6 bases). The CDR3 sequence is 15 residues long. Trimming stripped 5 bases from V and 2 bases from J, with 15 bases between. CDR1 and CDR2 (germline): LNHDA, SQIVND (reference sequence). CDR3 loop: CASSSWTAQNYGYTF. In nucleotides, the CDR3 is TGTGCCAGTAGTTCCTGGACAGCTCAAAACTATGGCTACACCTTC. The whole variable domain, filled in from reference TRBV19 and TRBJ1-2, reads DGGITQSPKYLFRKEGQNVTLSCEQNLNHDAMYWYRQDPGQGLRLIYYSQIVNDFQKGDIAEGYSVSREKKESFPLTVTSAQKNPTAFYLCASSSWTAQNYGYTFGSGTRLTVV.

The chain links TRBV27 to TRBJ2-5; 8 bases are shared with TRBD1. Germline V gene lookup returns CDR1 MNHEY and CDR2 SMNVEV (reference sequence). The CDR3 is 17 amino acids. Unmatched junction bases numbered 16, after V lost 5 bases and J lost 5 bases. The CDR3 DNA reads TGTGCCAGCAGTCAAACCAGGTCCAGGGGGCGGAGGGAGACCCAGTACTTC. This codes for CASSQTRSRGRRETQYF.

This chain joins TRBV14 and TRBJ1-2; 10 nucleotides match TRBD1. Germline values: CDR1 SGHDN, CDR2 FVKESK. V dropped 6 bases and J dropped 5; count of bases not matched to a gene: 3. The CDR3 has 13 residues. CDR3 sequence reads: CASSRTGGYGYTF. The CDR3 region has the DNA TGTGCCAGCAGTCGGACAGGGGGATATGGCTACACCTTC.

The CDR3 region is CASSPSSGTYEQYF. In nucleotides, the CDR3 is TGTGCCAGCAGCCCTTCTAGCGGGACCTACGAGCAGTACTTC. The chain uses TRBV7-2 and TRBJ2-7; 9 nucleotides match TRBD2. Germline V gene sequence: CDR1 SGHTA, CDR2 FQGNSA. The CDR3 is made up of 14 amino acids. With V trimmed by 5 bases and J by 2 bases, 4 bases remained unmatched.